The entry below gives a single T cell receptor beta chain sequence along with its context. What it binds is unknown. These data are taken from a study of CD8+ T cells in alopecia areata. Study context: For the treated group, dosing was oral tofacitinib at 5 to 10 mg twice daily.

Germline CDR1 and CDR2: SGHNT and YYREEE (reference sequence). Trimming removed 2 bases from V and 2 bases from J; junction bases left unmatched: 3. CDR3 length equals 16 residues. Treatment reported: oral pan-JAK inhibitor, 5-10 mg twice daily. After isolation, RNA underwent reverse transcription to generate cDNA as the sequencing template. The protocol was immunoSEQ multiplex PCR, while the TCRdb copy is restricted to in-frame clones and leaves out a portion. The data show about 140,000 clones, about 85% seen once. The study's findings and limits: Uncertainty remains about how baseline CD8+ expansion links to response, with one nonresponder.

This chain connects TRBV5-4 to TRBJ2-6; 8 positions agree with TRBD2. The receptor was isolated from a human donor with alopecia areata. Here the sequenced sample was CD8+ T cells sorted from blood, taken at week 4, from a patient treated with tofacitinib. This CDR3 is CASSFAGGAGANVLTF. The CDR3 bases are TGTGCCAGCAGCTTCGCGGGGGGCGCTGGGGCCAACGTCCTGACTTTC.